The 32 T cell receptor beta chains below come from one sample, sequenced in a study of shared clonotypes between healthy human individuals. Assay used: immunoSEQ multiplex PCR; TCRdb lists only in-frame clones, some missing. Among 1.6 million or so clones listed, approximately 98.5% were seen once. Sample: naive CD4+ T cells sorted from blood. Subset in this sample: CD45RA+ positively selected. The receptor source for this set is a man in his thirties or forties in good health.

This chain uses TRBV19 with TRBJ1-1; perhaps TRBD1 as D (6 bases). Germline V lookup: CDR1 LNHDA, CDR2 SQIVND (reference sequence). V lost 2 bases and J 1 base, leaving 8 bases between the germline ends. The CDR3 sequence is 14 residues long. The CDR3 sequence is CASSILGGNTEAFF. The CDR3 nucleotides are TGTGCCAGTAGTATATTAGGGGGGAACACTGAAGCTTTCTTT.

This chain uses TRBV27 with TRBJ2-3, with TRBD1 identical over 7 bases. V shed 2 bases, J shed 3 bases, and the junction held 5 bases outside the gene matches. The CDR3 covers 15 residues. Germline V gene lookup returns CDR1 MNHEY and CDR2 SMNVEV (reference sequence). This chain's CDR3 is CASSLGQVKTDTQYF. The CDR3 nucleotides read TGTGCCAGCAGTTTAGGACAGGTAAAGACAGATACGCAGTATTTT.

V usage is TRBV4-3 and J usage is TRBJ1-1; D ambiguous. V lost 0 bases to trimming and J lost 3 bases, with 14 bases between them. Looked up from germline, CDR1 is LGHNA and CDR2 is YSLEER. The CDR3 is 16 residues long. The CDR3 here is CASSQESQGLDTEAFF. CDR3 DNA sequence: TGCGCCAGCAGCCAAGAGTCACAAGGGTTGGACACTGAAGCTTTCTTT.

The chain has TRBV5-1 and TRBJ2-7; D not resolved. The CDR3 runs to 13 residues. CDR1 and CDR2 (germline): SGHRS, YFSETQ. V lost 3 bases to trimming and J lost 5 bases, with 12 bases between them. CDR3 loop: CASSSAPQDEQYF. The CDR3 coding sequence is TGCGCCAGCAGCTCGGCTCCCCAGGACGAGCAGTACTTC.

Here the CDR3 reads CASSLTATATGELFF. CDR3 sequence (DNA): TGTGCCAGCAGCTTAACGGCGACAGCCACCGGGGAGCTGTTTTTT. The chain carries TRBV7-3 and TRBJ2-2; TRBD1 might be the D (5 bases). Germline assignment: CDR1 SGHTA and CDR2 FQGTGA. Trimming took off 0 bases at V and 4 bases at J, with 9 bases between the two ends. The CDR3 consists of 15 residues. The full variable domain, completed using reference TRBV7-3 and TRBJ2-2, is GAGVSQTPSNKVTEKGKYVELRCDPISGHTALYWYRQSLGQGPEFLIYFQGTGAADDSGLPNDRFFAVRPEGSVSTLKIQRTERGDSAVYLCASSLTATATGELFFGEGSRLTVL.

This chain links TRBV2 with TRBJ2-7; TRBD1 or TRBD2 may be the D gene (5 bases each). The CDR3 has 15 amino acids. From germline, CDR1 is SNHLY and CDR2 FYNNEI. Trimming took off 6 bases at V and 3 bases at J, with 18 bases between the two ends. CDR3 amino acids: CASSPGTPNYYEQYF. For the CDR3, the DNA is TGTGCCAGCAGCCCCGGGACGCCGAACTACTACGAGCAGTACTTC.

The chain is built from TRBV5-1 and TRBJ2-2; TRBD2 aligns across 14 bases. Trimming took 0 bases from V and 8 from J; bases not matched to a gene: 6. Looked up from germline, CDR1 is SGHRS and CDR2 is YFSETQ. This CDR3 spans 17 amino acids. CDR3 DNA: TGCGCCAGCAGCTTGGCCGGGACTAGCGGGAGCGGAGGGGAGCTGTTTTTT. Amino acid sequence: CASSLAGTSGSGGELFF. The whole variable domain, filled in from reference TRBV5-1 and TRBJ2-2, reads KAGVTQTPRYLIKTRGQQVTLSCSPISGHRSVSWYQQTPGQGLQFLFEYFSETQRNKGNFPGRFSGRQFSNSRSEMNVSTLELGDSALYLCASSLAGTSGSGGELFFGEGSRLTVL.

This clone was picked up one time. The rearrangement joins TRBV6-6 to TRBJ2-7; D perhaps matches TRBD1 (6 bases). In germline, CDR1 is MNHNY, CDR2 SVGAGI (reference sequence). There are 16 residues in the CDR3. The germline V and J ends were trimmed by 0 bases and 7 bases, with 19 bases remaining between them. The CDR3 protein is CASSYSMATGIGEQYF. Here the CDR3 DNA reads TGTGCCAGCAGTTACTCGATGGCGACAGGTATTGGGGAGCAGTACTTC.

This clone has a single count. This chain connects TRBV14 to TRBJ2-6; the match to TRBD1 covers 7 bases. The V gene's germline CDR1 is SGHDN and CDR2 FVKESK. Trimming took 4 bases from V and 1 from J; bases not matched to a gene: 10. The CDR3 length is 18 residues. CDR3 protein: CASSLRDSRVSGANVLTF. The DNA of the CDR3 is TGTGCCAGCAGCCTCCGGGACAGCAGAGTGTCTGGGGCCAACGTCCTGACTTTC.

A note on this clone: This specimen includes other DNA sequences encoding the same CDR3. The chain couples TRBV7-2 to TRBJ2-1, with D possibly TRBD2 on 5 matching bases. Deletions cut 5 bases from V and 3 bases from J, with 14 bases between. The CDR3 contains 15 residues. From germline, CDR1 is SGHTA and CDR2 FQGNSA. CDR3 protein: CASSPTGGSYNEQFF. The CDR3 DNA reads TGTGCCAGCAGCCCAACGGGTGGGAGCTACAATGAGCAGTTCTTC.

This chain connects TRBV7-2 to TRBJ2-2; D ambiguous. V was clipped by 2 bases and J by 1 base, with 8 bases between them. Per germline, CDR1 SGHTA and CDR2 FQGNSA. CDR3 length: 15 residues. This CDR3 reads CASSLFAGNTGELFF. In DNA, the CDR3 is TGTGCCAGCAGCTTATTTGCTGGGAACACCGGGGAGCTGTTTTTT.

The chain is built from TRBV7-2 and TRBJ2-1, with 7 bases fitting TRBD2. Unmatched junction bases numbered 12, after V lost 5 bases and J lost 8 bases. The CDR3 loop spans 15 amino acids. CDR1 SGHTA and CDR2 FQGNSA come from the germline V gene. The CDR3 bases are TGTGCCAGCAGCCCCAGAAGAAGCGGGAACGATGAGCAGTTCTTC. Encoded protein: CASSPRRSGNDEQFF.

This clone has a single count. V gene TRBV11-3 combines with J gene TRBJ1-1; no clear D. The V gene lost 3 bases and the J gene lost 0 bases, with 5 bases spanning the gap. CDR3 length: 13 amino acids. Per the germline V gene, CDR1 is SGHNT and CDR2 is YENEEA. CDR3 protein: CASSLQMNTEAFF. The DNA of the CDR3 is TGTGCCAGCAGCTTGCAGATGAACACTGAAGCTTTCTTT.

This chain links TRBV2 with TRBJ2-1, with D perhaps TRBD2 (6 bases). This CDR3 has 15 amino acids. The V end was cut by 4 bases, the J end by 0 bases, with 10 bases between. Looked up from germline, CDR1 is SNHLY and CDR2 is FYNNEI. The CDR3 nucleotides are TGTGCCAGCAGTGTAAGCGGGCCCTCCTACAATGAGCAGTTCTTC. Protein sequence: CASSVSGPSYNEQFF.

V gene TRBV11-1 combines with J gene TRBJ2-1; the D is unclear. V dropped 4 bases and J dropped 7 bases, with 17 bases sitting between them. From germline, CDR1 is SGHAT and CDR2 FQDESV (reference sequence). The CDR3 has 15 residues. The CDR3 reads CASSSEPRRQNEQFF. In DNA, the CDR3 is TGTGCCAGCAGCTCAGAGCCTAGGCGTCAAAATGAGCAGTTCTTC.

This rearrangement joins TRBV28 to TRBJ2-7, with D possibly TRBD2 on 5 matching bases. The CDR3 totals 15 residues. Germline values: CDR1 MDHEN, CDR2 SYDVKM. Trimming stripped 6 bases from V and 7 bases from J, with 22 bases between. The DNA for the CDR3 is TGTGCCAGCAGCCTAGGACCCGGTTCGACGGGGGAGCAGTACTTC. Encoded protein: CASSLGPGSTGEQYF.

This CDR3 is CASTYGSTDTQYF. The CDR3 DNA sequence: TGTGCCAGCACCTACGGCAGCACAGATACGCAGTATTTT. J is TRBJ2-3 and V is TRBV6-5; no clear D. The V gene lost 7 bases and the J gene lost 0 bases, with 8 bases spanning the gap. This CDR3 is 13 amino acids long. Germline lookup yields CDR1 MNHEY and CDR2 SVGAGI.

The chain has TRBV5-1 and TRBJ2-5, with 11 nucleotides matching TRBD2. The germline gives CDR1 SGHRS, CDR2 YFSETQ. This CDR3 region has 17 residues. V was clipped by 1 base and J by 5 bases; unmatched bases: 10. For the CDR3, the DNA is TGCGCCAGCAGCTTGATCCGTCTAGCGGGGGGACGGGAGACCCAGTACTTC. Protein sequence: CASSLIRLAGGRETQYF.

The rearrangement joins TRBV9 to TRBJ2-7; D not certain. The germline gives CDR1 SGDLS, CDR2 YYNGEE. CDR3 size: 16 residues. The V end lost 0 bases, the J end lost 2 bases, and 15 bases lay between the germline ends. Written as DNA, the CDR3 is TGTGCCAGCAGCGTAGGATCTTCGGGCGGACCCTACGAGCAGTACTTC. Protein sequence: CASSVGSSGGPYEQYF.

Remarks on this clone: Different DNA sequences within this sample yield the same CDR3. The chain couples TRBV5-1 to TRBJ2-2, with unresolved D. Germline V gene sequence: CDR1 SGHRS, CDR2 YFSETQ. V was cut by 0 bases and J by 5 bases, with 5 bases left in between. CDR3 size: 13 residues. CDR3: CASSLGQTGELFF. The CDR3 DNA reads as TGCGCCAGCAGCTTGGGTCAGACCGGGGAGCTGTTTTTT.

The V gene is TRBV5-4, the J gene TRBJ1-1, with a tentative D call TRBD1 (5 bases). Deletions cut 5 bases from V and 0 bases from J, with 8 bases between. Germline assignment: CDR1 SGHNT and CDR2 YYREEE (reference sequence). The CDR3 runs 13 residues. The CDR3: CASRKTVNTEAFF. The CDR3 DNA reads as TGTGCCAGCAGGAAGACAGTGAACACTGAAGCTTTCTTT.

Only one count was recorded for this clone. The rearrangement links TRBV28 to TRBJ1-5; TRBD1 might be the D (5 bases). The CDR3 covers 17 residues. The germline gives CDR1 MDHEN, CDR2 SYDVKM. Trimming shortened V by 5 bases and J by 1 base, and 18 bases separated the two germline ends. The CDR3 coding sequence is TGTGCCAGCAGTCTTCCTCCTTGGGGCTTAAGCAATCAGCCCCAGCATTTT. Amino acid sequence: CASSLPPWGLSNQPQHF.

This chain uses TRBV28 with TRBJ2-3; 9 bases agree with TRBD2. V lost 4 bases to trimming and J lost 0 bases; unmatched junction nucleotides: 8. The CDR3 consists of 17 residues. The germline V gene encodes CDR1 MDHEN and CDR2 SYDVKM. CDR3 amino acids: CASSWGLAGTSTDTQYF. CDR3 coding DNA: TGTGCCAGCAGTTGGGGGCTAGCGGGGACTAGCACAGATACGCAGTATTTT.

This clone showed up just once. The genes are TRBV7-9 and TRBJ2-1; 8 nucleotides align to TRBD1. Looked up from germline, CDR1 is SEHNR and CDR2 is FQNEAQ (reference sequence). The CDR3 has 16 amino acids. V trimming: 4 bases; J trimming: 4 bases; junction bases outside the gene matches: 9. DNA for the CDR3: TGTGCCAGCAGCTACCTGGGACAGGACCATTACAATGAGCAGTTCTTC. Protein: CASSYLGQDHYNEQFF.

The genes are TRBV28 and TRBJ2-4, with D possibly being TRBD1 (6 bases). Germline-derived CDR1 and CDR2 are MDHEN and SYDVKM. There are 19 residues in the CDR3. Trimming removed 6 bases from V and 3 bases from J, with 27 bases in between. CDR3 DNA: TGTGCCAGCAGACACTTGCCGTCGGTAGGGGGATTCAGCAAAAACATTCAGTACTTC. Protein: CASRHLPSVGGFSKNIQYF.

This chain uses TRBV28 with TRBJ2-1, with 7 positions matching TRBD1. V trimming: 2 bases; J trimming: 6 bases; junction bases outside the gene matches: 7. CDR3 size: 15 residues. CDR1 and CDR2 from the germline V gene are MDHEN and SYDVKM. The CDR3 loop is CASSLLRQGRNEQFF. The CDR3 nucleotides read TGTGCCAGCAGTTTACTTCGACAGGGTCGCAATGAGCAGTTCTTC.

This chain uses TRBV19 with TRBJ2-1; 8 positions agree with TRBD2. CDR1 and CDR2 from the germline V gene are LNHDA and SQIVND (reference sequence). The V and J ends lost 6 bases and 6 bases, in that order; junction bases with no gene match: 10. The CDR3 totals 15 residues. In DNA, the CDR3 is TGTGCCAGTAGCCTACTAGCGGCCCTTTCCAATGAGCAGTTCTTC. The encoded protein is CASSLLAALSNEQFF.

The chain links TRBV7-7 to TRBJ2-3; 8 nucleotides align to TRBD2. Germline loops: CDR1 SSHAT, CDR2 FNYEAQ (reference sequence). The trim removed 1 base at V and 4 bases at J, leaving 4 bases unmatched. CDR3 length: 15 amino acids. The CDR3 sequence is CASSLGSGGADTQYF. CDR3 DNA: TGTGCCAGCAGCTTAGGGTCCGGGGGGGCAGATACGCAGTATTTT. Supplemented by reference TRBV7-7 and TRBJ2-3, the full variable domain reads GAGVSQSPRYKVTKRGQDVTLRCDPISSHATLYWYQQALGQGPEFLTYFNYEAQPDKSGLPSDRFSAERPEGSISTLTIQRTEQRDSAMYRCASSLGSGGADTQYFGPGTRLTVL.

This chain links TRBV10-3 with TRBJ2-5; D might be TRBD1 (5 bases). The CDR3 totals 12 residues. Germline V gene sequence: CDR1 ENHRY, CDR2 SYGVKD. With 10 bases removed from V and 4 bases from J, the gap between germline ends came to 13 bases. CDR3 DNA: TGTGCCAGCAAAGGGGTCTTAGAGACCCAGTACTTC. This gives the protein CASKGVLETQYF.

This chain connects TRBV5-1 to TRBJ2-1; TRBD2 matches 7 bases. After removal of 2 bases from V and 8 bases from J, the junction contained 7 bases not matched to a gene. There are 14 residues in the CDR3. Germline V gives CDR1 SGHRS, CDR2 YFSETQ. The CDR3 loop reads CASSLAGIGDEQFF. The CDR3 DNA sequence: TGCGCCAGCAGCTTAGCGGGAATCGGTGATGAGCAGTTCTTC. The entire variable domain, with the rest obtained from reference TRBV5-1 and TRBJ2-1, is as follows: KAGVTQTPRYLIKTRGQQVTLSCSPISGHRSVSWYQQTPGQGLQFLFEYFSETQRNKGNFPGRFSGRQFSNSRSEMNVSTLELGDSALYLCASSLAGIGDEQFFGPGTRLTVL.

The rearrangement links TRBV7-6 to TRBJ2-7; no definite D call. V was shortened by 0 bases and J by 3 bases, with 12 bases between the two germline ends. CDR1 is SGHVS, CDR2 FNYEAQ, per germline. CDR3 size: 15 residues. CDR3 DNA: TGTGCCAGCAGCTTAGCCGCGACCGACTTCTACGAGCAGTACTTC. It is translated as CASSLAATDFYEQYF.

The V call is TRBV6-1, the J call TRBJ2-5; D is tentatively TRBD1 or TRBD2 (6 bases each). The CDR3 contains 15 residues. Germline CDR1 MNHNS, CDR2 SASEGT. Trimming cost V 2 bases and J 4 bases, with 14 bases left between them. In nucleotides, the CDR3 is TGTGCCAGCAGTGAACTTGCCCGGGGGCCAGAGACCCAGTACTTC. Translated, it gives CASSELARGPETQYF.